The T cell receptor (beta chain) described here comes from a study of blood T cell repertoires in COVID-19. The repertoire was sequenced with immunoSEQ multiplex PCR; TCRdb's copy has only in-frame clones and lacks some. The profile shows over 100,000 clones, around 81% of them singletons. The sample taken for sequencing was peripheral blood. The clonotype was recovered from a woman aged 55 to 70 with active or convalescent COVID-19.

The chain's CDR3 is CASSQLATGYTF. The DNA of the CDR3 is TGTGCCAGCAGCCAACTAGCAACTGGCTACACCTTC. The V and J genes are TRBV7-2 and TRBJ1-2; D remains unclear. Per the germline V gene, CDR1 is SGHTA and CDR2 is FQGNSA. Deletions cut 5 bases from V and 7 bases from J, with 11 bases between. There are 12 residues in the CDR3. The full variable domain, its missing parts supplied by reference TRBV7-2 and TRBJ1-2, is GAGVSQSPSNKVTEKGKDVELRCDPISGHTALYWYRQSLGQGLEFLIYFQGNSAPDKSGLPSDRFSAERTGGSVSTLTIQRTQQEDSAVYLCASSQLATGYTFGSGTRLTVV.